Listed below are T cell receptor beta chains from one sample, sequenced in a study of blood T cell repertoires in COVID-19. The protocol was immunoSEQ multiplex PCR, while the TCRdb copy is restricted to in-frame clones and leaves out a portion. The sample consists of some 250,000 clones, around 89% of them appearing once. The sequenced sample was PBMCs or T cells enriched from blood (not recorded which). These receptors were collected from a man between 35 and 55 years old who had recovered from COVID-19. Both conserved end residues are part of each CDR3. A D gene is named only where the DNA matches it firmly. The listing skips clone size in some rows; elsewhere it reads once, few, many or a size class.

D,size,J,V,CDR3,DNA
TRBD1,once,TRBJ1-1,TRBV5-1,CASSLTGVTEAFF,TGCGCCAGCAGCTTGACAGGGGTTACTGAAGCTTTCTTT
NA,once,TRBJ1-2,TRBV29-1,CSVTRRRLYGYTF,TGCAGCGTTACCCGGCGCAGGTTGTATGGCTACACCTTC
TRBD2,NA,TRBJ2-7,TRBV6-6,CASRKSGRAEDEQYF,TGTGCCAGCAGGAAGAGCGGGAGGGCCGAGGACGAGCAGTACTTC
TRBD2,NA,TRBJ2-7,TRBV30,CAWSWGGGSYEQYF,TGTGCCTGGAGCTGGGGGGGAGGCTCCTACGAGCAGTACTTC
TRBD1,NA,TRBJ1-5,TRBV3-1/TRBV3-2,CASSSGTGMGHQPQHF,TGTGCCAGCAGCAGCGGGACAGGGATGGGCCATCAGCCCCAGCATTTT
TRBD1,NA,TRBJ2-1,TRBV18,CASSPHPPGTVYNEQFF,TGTGCCAGCTCACCGCACCCCCCGGGGACAGTCTACAATGAGCAGTTCTTC
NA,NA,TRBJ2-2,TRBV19,CASKAGFRVGELFF,TGTGCCAGTAAGGCGGGATTTAGGGTCGGGGAGCTGTTTTTT
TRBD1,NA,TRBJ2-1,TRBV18,CASSPGLGTEIYNEQFF,TGTGCCAGCTCCCCAGGCCTCGGGACAGAGATCTACAATGAGCAGTTCTTC
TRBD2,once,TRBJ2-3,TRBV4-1,CASSQERGDYTDTQYF,TGCGCCAGCAGCCAAGAACGTGGGGACTACACAGATACGCAGTATTTT
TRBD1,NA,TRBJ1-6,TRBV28,CASSGTGASPLHF,TGTGCCAGCAGCGGAACAGGGGCTTCACCCCTCCACTTT
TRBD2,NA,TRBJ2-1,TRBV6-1,CASSEGLAGGQQFF,TGTGCCAGCAGTGAGGGACTAGCGGGGGGCCAGCAGTTCTTC
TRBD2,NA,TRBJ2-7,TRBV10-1,CASSDPVEKTSGRAGCCYEQYF,TGCGCCAGCAGTGACCCCGTTGAAAAAACTAGCGGGAGGGCCGGGTGTTGCTACGAGCAGTACTTC
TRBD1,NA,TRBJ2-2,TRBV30,CAWTGQGFTGELFF,TGTGCCTGGACGGGACAGGGGTTCACCGGGGAGCTGTTTTTT
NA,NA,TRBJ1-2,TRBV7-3,CASSQDRGTNYGYTF,TGTGCCAGCAGTCAGGACAGAGGAACCAACTATGGCTACACCTTC
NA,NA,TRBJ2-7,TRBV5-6,CASSDRPGFSYEQYF,TGTGCCAGCAGTGACAGGCCGGGTTTCTCCTACGAGCAGTACTTC
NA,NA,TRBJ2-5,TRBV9,CASSSNAGYGETQYF,TGTGCCAGCAGCTCTAATGCAGGGTATGGAGAGACCCAGTACTTC
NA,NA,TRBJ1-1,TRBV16,CASSHSPGGRTEAFF,TGTGCCAGCAGCCATAGCCCGGGGGGAAGGACTGAAGCTTTCTTT
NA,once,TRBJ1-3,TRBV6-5,CASRDNHDAGNTIYF,TGTGCCAGCAGGGACAATCACGACGCTGGAAACACCATATATTTT
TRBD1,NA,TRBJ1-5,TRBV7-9,CASSFSLTGGFGQPQHF,TGTGCCAGCAGCTTTAGTCTGACAGGGGGCTTCGGTCAGCCCCAGCATTTT
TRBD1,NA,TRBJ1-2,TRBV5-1,CASSFDREDGYTF,TGCGCCAGCAGCTTTGACAGGGAAGATGGCTACACCTTC
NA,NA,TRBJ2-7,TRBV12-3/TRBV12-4,CASSFVESGEQYF,TGTGCCAGCAGTTTTGTTGAGTCGGGAGAGCAGTACTTC
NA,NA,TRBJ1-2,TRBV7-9,CASRTAYGYTF,TGTGCCAGCCGGACAGCTTATGGCTACACCTTC
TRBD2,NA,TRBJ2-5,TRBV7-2,CASSTPGLAVKQETQYF,TGTGCCAGCAGTACCCCGGGACTAGCGGTTAAACAAGAGACCCAGTACTTC
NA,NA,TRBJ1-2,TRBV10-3,CAISESASREGSYGYTF,TGTGCCATCAGTGAGTCGGCCTCTCGGGAGGGAAGCTATGGCTACACCTTC
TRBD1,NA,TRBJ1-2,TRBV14,CASSPSPGQPTNYGYTF,TGTGCCAGCAGCCCGTCGCCGGGACAGCCTACTAACTATGGCTACACCTTC
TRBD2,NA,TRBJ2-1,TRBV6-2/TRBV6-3,CASSYSKGLAGGAFSYNEQFF,TGTGCCAGCAGTTACTCCAAAGGACTAGCGGGAGGCGCTTTCTCCTACAATGAGCAGTTCTTC
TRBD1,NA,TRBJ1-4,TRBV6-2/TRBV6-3,CASSKNYRGNEKLFF,TGTGCCAGCAGCAAGAATTACAGGGGTAATGAAAAACTGTTTTTT